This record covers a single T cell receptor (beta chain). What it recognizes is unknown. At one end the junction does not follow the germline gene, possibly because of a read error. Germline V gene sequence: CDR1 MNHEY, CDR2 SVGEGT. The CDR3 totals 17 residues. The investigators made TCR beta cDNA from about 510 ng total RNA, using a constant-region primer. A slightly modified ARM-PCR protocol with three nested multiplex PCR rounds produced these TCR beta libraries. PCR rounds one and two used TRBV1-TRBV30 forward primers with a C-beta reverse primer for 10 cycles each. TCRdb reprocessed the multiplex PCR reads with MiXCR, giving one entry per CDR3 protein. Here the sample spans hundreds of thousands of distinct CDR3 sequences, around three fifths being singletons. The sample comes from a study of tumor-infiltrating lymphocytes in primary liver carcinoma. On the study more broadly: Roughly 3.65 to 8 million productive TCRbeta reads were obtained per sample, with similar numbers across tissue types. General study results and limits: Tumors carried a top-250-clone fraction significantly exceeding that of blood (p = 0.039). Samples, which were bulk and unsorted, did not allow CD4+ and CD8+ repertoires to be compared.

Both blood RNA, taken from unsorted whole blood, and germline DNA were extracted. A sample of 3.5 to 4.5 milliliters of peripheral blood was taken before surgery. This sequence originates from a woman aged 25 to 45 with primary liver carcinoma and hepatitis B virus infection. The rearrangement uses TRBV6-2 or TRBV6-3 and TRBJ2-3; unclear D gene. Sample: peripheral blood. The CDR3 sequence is CATSYSWLFDSTDTQYF. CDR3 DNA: TGTGCCACCAGTTACTCCTGGCTTTTCGACAGCACAGATACGCAGTATTTT.